One sample yielded the 6 T cell receptor beta chains listed below, sequenced in a study of beta chain features in type 1 diabetes. Study results and caveats: Within each of all four CD4+ subsets, Type 1 diabetes patients had TCRB CDR3s that were moderately but significantly shorter.

As every portion of the isolated RNA was reverse transcribed, the sequencing read expressed TCRB transcripts. TCRdb's table, derived via immunoSEQ multiplex PCR, lists solely in-frame clones and lacks some. The sample consists of around 14,000 clones, around 77% of them appearing once. No antigens are known for them. Material: stem cell memory CD4+ T cells from blood. Source of these receptors: a woman under 30 with type 1 diabetes.

In its sample, this clone was seen a few times. This chain links TRBV7-2 with TRBJ2-3; 7 bases match TRBD2. Trimming removed 2 bases from V and 2 bases from J; junction bases left unmatched: 7. Germline lookup yields CDR1 SGHTA and CDR2 FQGNSA. This CDR3 spans 16 amino acids. The CDR3 nucleotides read TGTGCCAGCAGCTTAAAGGGCGGGAGCAACACAGATACGCAGTATTTT. This codes for CASSLKGGSNTDTQYF.

The chain links TRBV7-9 to TRBJ2-1; 11 bases fit TRBD2. Trimming at V came to 5 bases and at J to 9 bases, leaving 6 bases not matched to a gene. The germline CDR1 and CDR2 sequences are SEHNR and FQNEAQ (reference sequence). The CDR3 consists of 14 residues. The CDR3: CASSGSLAGGEQFF. CDR3 coding DNA: TGTGCCAGCAGCGGCTCCCTAGCGGGAGGTGAGCAGTTCTTC.

V gene TRBV2 combines with J gene TRBJ2-4; weak D call: TRBD2 (6 bases). This CDR3 has 14 residues. V lost 8 bases, J lost 4 bases, and 15 bases lay in between. Germline V gene sequence: CDR1 SNHLY, CDR2 FYNNEI. Here the CDR3 DNA reads TGTGCCAGCTGGGGGGTGCGGCTTAAAAACATTCAGTACTTC. Residues: CASWGVRLKNIQYF.

The chain couples TRBV4-2 to TRBJ1-2; 9 positions agree with TRBD1. The germline CDR1 and CDR2 sequences are LGHNA and YNFKEQ. The length of the CDR3 is 13 residues. The V segment lost 4 bases and the J segment 8 bases; nucleotides outside the gene matches: 5. The CDR3 sequence is CASSLGQGEGYTF. DNA of the CDR3: TGTGCCAGCAGCCTGGGACAGGGAGAAGGCTACACCTTC.

This chain uses TRBV2 with TRBJ1-4; D is undetermined. Germline V gene sequence: CDR1 SNHLY, CDR2 FYNNEI. The V end lost 7 bases, the J end lost 7 bases, and 7 bases lay between the germline ends. CDR3 length equals 11 residues. CDR3: CASKEVEKLFF. The DNA for the CDR3 is TGTGCCAGCAAAGAGGTTGAAAAACTGTTTTTT.

The V and J genes are TRBV5-6 and TRBJ1-2, with 7 bases lining up with TRBD1. J was trimmed by 0 bases and V by 4 bases; bases with no gene match: 6. This CDR3 is built from 15 residues. Germline CDR1 reads SGHDT; CDR2 reads YYEEEE. CDR3 sequence reads: CASSPGQAANYGYTF. CDR3 DNA: TGTGCCAGCAGCCCCGGACAGGCAGCTAACTATGGCTACACCTTC.